This is a list of T cell receptor beta chains from one sample in a study of regulatory T cells in long-lasting Graves disease. One entry per CDR3 protein, called by TCRdb with MiXCR from the multiplex PCR reads. The table has approximately 470,000 distinct CDR3 sequences, around 15% seen once. The sample also formed part of further work on T cells in Graves' hyperthyroidism and ophthalmopathy.

Sequences were derived from peripheral blood mononuclear cells (PBMCs), sampled at new diagnosis, from a patient treated with antithyroid drugs. These receptors were obtained from a man aged 35 to 55 with Graves disease. Both conserved end residues are part of each CDR3. A D gene is named only where the DNA matches it firmly. Some rows mark clone size as missing; the rest say once, few, many or name a class of expanded clone.

j_call d_call v_call clone_size cdr3_aa cdr3_nt
TRBJ1-1 NA TRBV6-5 many CASSYSSPNTEAFF TGTGCCAGCAGTTACTCGAGTCCGAACACTGAAGCTTTCTTT
TRBJ2-1 TRBD2 TRBV28 many CASSFIIAGDYNEQFF TGTGCCAGCAGCTTTATCATAGCGGGGGATTACAATGAGCAGTTCTTC
TRBJ2-1 NA TRBV20-1 NA CSAPGWDEQFF TGCAGTGCTCCAGGGTGGGATGAGCAGTTCTTC
TRBJ2-6 TRBD1 TRBV6-1 NA CASRPRQGSSGANVLTF TGTGCCAGCAGACCCCGACAGGGTTCATCTGGGGCCAACGTCCTGACTTTC
TRBJ2-1 NA TRBV2 many CASLDGEQFF TGTGCCAGCCTGGACGGTGAGCAGTTCTTC
TRBJ1-1 NA TRBV20-1 many CSASAHLNTEAFF TGCAGTGCTAGTGCGCACTTGAACACTGAAGCTTTCTTT
TRBJ1-5 TRBD1 TRBV28 few CASTFHPTGGGNQPQHF TGTGCCAGCACCTTTCACCCGACAGGGGGTGGCAATCAGCCCCAGCATTTT
TRBJ2-2 TRBD2 TRBV7-9 NA CASSLARRTSGRETGELFF TGTGCCAGCAGCTTAGCGCGGAGGACTAGCGGGAGAGAAACCGGGGAGCTGTTTTTT
TRBJ1-1 TRBD1 TRBV12-3/TRBV12-4 few CASSPTDRLAFF TGTGCCAGCAGTCCCACGGACAGGCTGGCTTTCTTT
TRBJ2-3 NA TRBV12-3/TRBV12-4 many CASSLTTQYF TGTGCCAGCAGTTTAACTACGCAGTATTTT
TRBJ2-1 TRBD2 TRBV15 many CATSRSGGVYYNEQFF TGTGCCACCAGCAGATCGGGGGGAGTCTATTACAATGAGCAGTTCTTC
TRBJ2-1 TRBD2 TRBV28 many CASTRGFGGGNEQFF TGTGCCAGCACCCGTGGGTTTGGCGGGGGGAATGAGCAGTTCTTC
TRBJ1-1 NA TRBV6-1 NA CASRDPLIPEAFF TGTGCCAGCAGGGACCCACTAATACCTGAAGCTTTCTTT
TRBJ2-3 TRBD2 TRBV11-3 NA CASSSWTSGRTDTQYF TGTGCCAGCAGCTCTTGGACTAGCGGGAGAACAGATACGCAGTATTTT
TRBJ2-2 NA TRBV30 few CAWSPEEELFF TGTGCCTGGAGTCCTGAGGAGGAGCTGTTTTTT
TRBJ2-2 NA TRBV20-1 many CSARDAGSLTGELFF TGCAGTGCTAGAGATGCGGGCTCCCTCACCGGGGAGCTGTTTTTT
TRBJ1-1 NA TRBV19 NA CASSPKGGMTEAFF TGTGCCAGTAGTCCCAAGGGCGGAATGACTGAAGCTTTCTTT
TRBJ2-3 TRBD1 TRBV9 once CASSGGDRGRSHTQYF TGTGCCAGCAGCGGGGGGGACAGGGGGCGTTCTCATACGCAGTATTTT
TRBJ2-3 TRBD2 TRBV24-1 many CATSESGLAGVTSTDTQYF TGTGCCACCAGTGAGTCGGGACTAGCGGGAGTTACTAGCACAGATACGCAGTATTTT
TRBJ2-1 NA TRBV6-1 few CASSNLQKQFF TGTGCCAGCAGTAACCTACAAAAGCAGTTCTTC
TRBJ2-7 NA TRBV2 many CASSERSGGSYEQYF TGTGCCAGCAGTGAACGGTCAGGGGGGTCCTACGAGCAGTACTTC
TRBJ2-5 TRBD2 TRBV12-3/TRBV12-4 many CASSFRFRVATTGTRESAGETQYF TGTGCCAGCAGTTTTAGGTTTCGAGTTGCGACGACCGGGACTAGGGAATCTGCCGGAGAGACCCAGTACTTC
TRBJ2-7 TRBD2 TRBV12-3/TRBV12-4 many CASTVAGVMDEQYF TGTGCCAGCACCGTAGCGGGAGTGATGGACGAGCAGTACTTC
TRBJ2-5 NA TRBV9 many CASSVGLVGGAQETQYF TGTGCCAGCAGCGTAGGGCTAGTGGGAGGCGCCCAAGAGACCCAGTACTTC
TRBJ2-7 NA TRBV5-1 many CASSLGSDYEQYF TGTGCCAGCAGTTTGGGCAGTGATTACGAGCAGTACTTC
TRBJ2-4 NA TRBV28 many CASSLGGNSGNIQYF TGTGCCAGCAGTTTAGGTGGGAATAGTGGAAACATTCAGTACTTC
TRBJ1-1 NA TRBV28 many CASSFPGRMNTEAFF TGTGCCAGCAGTTTCCCCGGACGGATGAACACTGAAGCTTTCTTT
TRBJ2-2 NA TRBV28 many CASSFGGWQGKNTGELFF TGTGCCAGCAGTTTTGGGGGTTGGCAGGGGAAGAACACCGGGGAGCTGTTTTTT
TRBJ1-2 TRBD1 TRBV7-9 NA CASSLGTGGFGYTF TGTGCCAGCAGCTTAGGGACAGGGGGCTTTGGCTACACCTTC
TRBJ1-5 NA TRBV12-3/TRBV12-4 NA CASSFSFRDQPQHF TGTGCCAGCAGTTTTTCTTTTCGGGATCAGCCCCAGCATTTT
TRBJ2-5 NA TRBV5-4 NA CASSVSADETQYF TGTGCCAGCAGCGTGTCCGCGGACGAGACCCAGTACTTC
TRBJ2-6 NA TRBV2 many CASSELDSGANVLTF TGTGCCAGCAGTGAACTGGACTCTGGGGCCAACGTCCTGACTTTC
TRBJ1-3 NA TRBV12-3/TRBV12-4 NA CASSFSPGNTIYF TGTGCCAGCAGTTTTAGCCCCGGAAACACCATATATTTT
TRBJ1-1 TRBD1 TRBV12-3/TRBV12-4 many CASTAGQRNTEAFF TGTGCCAGCACCGCGGGACAGAGGAACACTGAAGCTTTCTTT
TRBJ2-2 NA TRBV10-2 many CASSDWTPTGELFF TGCGCCAGCAGTGACTGGACACCCACCGGGGAGCTGTTTTTT
TRBJ2-7 TRBD1 TRBV6-1 NA CASSEWTGSYEQYF TGTGCCAGCAGTGAATGGACAGGCTCCTACGAGCAGTACTTC
TRBJ2-7 NA TRBV19 NA CASSWTESYEQYF TGTGCCAGCTCGTGGACGGAGTCCTACGAGCAGTACTTC
TRBJ1-1 NA TRBV30 few CAWREWVMNTEAFF TGTGCCTGGAGGGAATGGGTGATGAACACTGAAGCTTTCTTT
TRBJ2-1 TRBD2 TRBV30 many CAWSRGLEYEQFF TGTGCCTGGAGCCGGGGACTAGAGTATGAGCAGTTCTTC
TRBJ2-1 NA TRBV20-1 many CSARDGTGSSYNEQFF TGCAGTGCTAGAGACGGGACTGGGAGCTCCTACAATGAGCAGTTCTTC
TRBJ2-7 TRBD1 TRBV3-1 few CASKGGGSYEQYF TGTGCCAGCAAAGGGGGCGGATCCTACGAGCAGTACTTC
TRBJ2-5 NA TRBV29-1 many CSVGISVRETQYF TGCAGCGTCGGGATCAGCGTCCGAGAGACCCAGTACTTC
TRBJ1-2 NA TRBV10-3 few CAIRDRTNYGYTF TGTGCCATCAGGGACAGAACCAACTATGGCTACACCTTC
TRBJ1-2 TRBD1 TRBV29-1 few CSVEADRSYGYTF TGCAGCGTTGAAGCGGACAGGTCCTATGGCTACACCTTC
TRBJ2-5 TRBD2 TRBV18 few CASSLIRLAGQETQYF TGTGCCAGCTCACTGATTCGACTAGCGGGGCAAGAGACCCAGTACTTC
TRBJ2-7 NA TRBV9 NA CASSVGRGANEQYF TGTGCCAGCAGCGTAGGTAGGGGGGCAAACGAGCAGTACTTC
TRBJ2-7 NA TRBV5-6 NA CASSLRSGVYEQYF TGTGCCAGCAGCTTGCGGTCGGGTGTATACGAGCAGTACTTC
TRBJ2-3 NA TRBV3-1 many CASSPYEGRIDTQYF TGTGCCAGCAGCCCCTACGAGGGCCGGATAGATACGCAGTATTTT
TRBJ2-7 NA TRBV10-1 NA CASSDLNTSYEQYF TGCGCCAGCAGCGATTTGAACACCTCCTACGAGCAGTACTTC
TRBJ1-1 TRBD1 TRBV20-1 NA CSARGGTGRRTEAFF TGCAGTGCTAGAGGGGGGACAGGGCGGCGGACTGAAGCTTTCTTT
TRBJ2-7 TRBD2 TRBV5-1 many CASSLGLAVYEQYF TGCGCCAGCAGCTTGGGGCTAGCGGTGTACGAGCAGTACTTC
TRBJ2-1 NA TRBV13 few CASSSSQGEQFF TGTGCCAGCAGCTCCTCCCAGGGCGAGCAGTTCTTC
TRBJ2-2 TRBD2 TRBV28 many CASSLGLAGGKTGELFF TGTGCCAGCAGTCTCGGACTAGCGGGAGGGAAGACCGGGGAGCTGTTTTTT
TRBJ2-1 NA TRBV10-3 few CAIRGPYGAYNEQFF TGTGCCATCAGGGGTCCATATGGAGCCTACAATGAGCAGTTCTTC
TRBJ2-7 NA TRBV6-1 many CASSEQSATVHEQYF TGTGCCAGCAGTGAACAGAGCGCGACTGTCCACGAGCAGTACTTC